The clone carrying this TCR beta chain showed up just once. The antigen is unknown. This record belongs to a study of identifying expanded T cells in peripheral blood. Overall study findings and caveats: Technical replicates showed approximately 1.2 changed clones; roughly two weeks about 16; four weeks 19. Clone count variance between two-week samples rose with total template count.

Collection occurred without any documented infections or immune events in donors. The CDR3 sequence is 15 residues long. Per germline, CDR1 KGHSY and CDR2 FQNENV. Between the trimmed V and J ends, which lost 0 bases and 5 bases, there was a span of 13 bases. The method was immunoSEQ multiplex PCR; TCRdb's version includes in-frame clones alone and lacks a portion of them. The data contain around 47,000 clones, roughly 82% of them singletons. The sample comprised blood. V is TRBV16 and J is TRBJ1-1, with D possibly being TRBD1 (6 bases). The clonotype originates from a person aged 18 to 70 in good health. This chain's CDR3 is CASSQSPKGVTEAFF. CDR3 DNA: TGTGCCAGCAGCCAATCGCCGAAGGGGGTGACTGAAGCTTTCTTT.